The clone carrying this TCR beta chain was counted between two and nine times. Its antigen is unidentified. CDR3 regions were amplified by Arm-PCR using iRepertoire HTBI primers to build TCR beta libraries. TCRdb redid the calling of the multiplex PCR reads with MiXCR, one entry per CDR3 protein. The sample comprises 500,000 or so distinct CDR3 sequences, roughly 16% of which are singletons, and 20% to 25% rests with the top ten. The sample comes from a study of regulatory T cells in long-lasting Graves disease. General study findings and limits: Rather than thyroid tissue, only peripheral blood underwent study. Among samples with persistent disease, TRBV28, TRBJ1-2 and TRBJ2-5 were favored.

Time point denoted: newly diagnosed GD, antithyroid drugs for less than 3 months. RNA extracted from PBMCs served as the sequencing template. The CDR3 consists of 18 residues. Trimming took off 4 bases at V and 3 bases at J, with 21 bases between the two ends. Germline CDR1 is LGHDT and CDR2 is YNNKEL (reference sequence). The same sample was also used in a study of T cells in Graves' hyperthyroidism and ophthalmopathy. As reported in that work: Exclusion of a patient resulted from uncontrolled infection, other autoimmune disease, pregnancy or lactation. During a first-round RT-PCR of the TCR CDR3, the HTBI primer set was used.

The TCR was taken from a woman aged 35-65 years with Graves disease. V usage is TRBV3-1 and J usage is TRBJ1-4; D is ambiguous. The sample in question was peripheral blood mononuclear cells (PBMCs), obtained at new diagnosis, from a patient treated with antithyroid drugs. The CDR3 protein is CASSRLGRMGMANEKLFF. The CDR3 nucleotides are TGTGCCAGCAGCCGTCTTGGTAGGATGGGCATGGCTAATGAAAAACTGTTTTTT.